This TCR beta chain was observed in a study of blood T cell repertoires in COVID-19. Overall study: The origin of the acute and convalescent COVID-19 samples was the United States, Italy and Spain.

Per the study methods: Using reference gene primer amplification, nucleated cell counts were estimated. This table comes from immunoSEQ multiplex PCR, and its TCRdb copy is limited to in-frame clones, with some not included. That table supplies the V and J calls and clone size; D and trimming were determined from the DNA. Of under 150,000 clones listed, roughly 81% were seen once; the top ten hold about 13%. Germline CDR1 KGHSH, CDR2 LQKENI. This CDR3 has 15 amino acids. V trimming: 4 bases; J trimming: 6 bases; junction bases outside the gene matches: 10. The chain is built from TRBV18 and TRBJ2-5, with 8 bases that match TRBD1. This TCR was recovered from a human donor in a cohort sampled during active COVID-19. The specimen sequenced was peripheral blood. The CDR3 DNA reads TGTGCCAGCTCACAGACAGGGGAGGTGGTCAAGACCCAGTACTTC. It codes for CASSQTGEVVKTQYF.